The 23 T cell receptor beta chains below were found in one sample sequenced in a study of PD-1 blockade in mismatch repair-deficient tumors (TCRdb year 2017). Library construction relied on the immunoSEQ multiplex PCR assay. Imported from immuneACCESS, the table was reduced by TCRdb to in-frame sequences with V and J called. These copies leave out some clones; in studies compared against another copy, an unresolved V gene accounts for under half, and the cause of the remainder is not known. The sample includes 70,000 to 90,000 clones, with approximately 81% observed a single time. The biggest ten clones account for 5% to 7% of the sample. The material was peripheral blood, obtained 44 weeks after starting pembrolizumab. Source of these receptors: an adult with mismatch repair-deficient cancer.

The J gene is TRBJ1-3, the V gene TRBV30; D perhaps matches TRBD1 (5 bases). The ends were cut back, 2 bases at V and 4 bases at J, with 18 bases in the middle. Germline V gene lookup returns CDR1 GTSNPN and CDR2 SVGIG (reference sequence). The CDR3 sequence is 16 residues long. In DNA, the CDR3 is TGTGCCTGGAGTCCAGGGACCCCCGGGCGGGGAAACACCATATATTTT. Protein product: CAWSPGTPGRGNTIYF.

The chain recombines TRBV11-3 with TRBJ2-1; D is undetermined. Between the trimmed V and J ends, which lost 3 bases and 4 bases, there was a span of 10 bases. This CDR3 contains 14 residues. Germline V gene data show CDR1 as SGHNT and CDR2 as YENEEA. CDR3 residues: CASSFQVRYNEQFF. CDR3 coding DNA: TGTGCCAGCAGCTTTCAGGTGCGATACAATGAGCAGTTCTTC.

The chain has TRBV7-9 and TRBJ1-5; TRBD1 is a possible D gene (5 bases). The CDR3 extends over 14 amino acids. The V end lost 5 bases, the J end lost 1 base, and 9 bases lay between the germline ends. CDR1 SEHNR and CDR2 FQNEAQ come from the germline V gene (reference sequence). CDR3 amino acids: CASSLRDSNQPQHF. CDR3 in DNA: TGTGCCAGCAGCCTCCGGGACAGCAATCAGCCCCAGCATTTT.

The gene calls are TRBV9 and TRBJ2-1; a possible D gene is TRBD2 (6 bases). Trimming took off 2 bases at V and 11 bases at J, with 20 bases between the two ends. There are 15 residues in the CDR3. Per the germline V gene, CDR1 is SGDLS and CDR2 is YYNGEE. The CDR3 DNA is TGTGCCAGCAGCGTTAGTGGCGGGGAGGCGGCCAAGCAGTTCTTC. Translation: CASSVSGGEAAKQFF.

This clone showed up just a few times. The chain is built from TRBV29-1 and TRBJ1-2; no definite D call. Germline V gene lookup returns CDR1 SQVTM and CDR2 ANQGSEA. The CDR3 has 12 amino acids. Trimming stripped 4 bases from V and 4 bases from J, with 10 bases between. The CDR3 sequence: CSVGLRAYGYTF. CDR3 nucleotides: TGCAGCGTTGGGTTACGGGCCTATGGCTACACCTTC.

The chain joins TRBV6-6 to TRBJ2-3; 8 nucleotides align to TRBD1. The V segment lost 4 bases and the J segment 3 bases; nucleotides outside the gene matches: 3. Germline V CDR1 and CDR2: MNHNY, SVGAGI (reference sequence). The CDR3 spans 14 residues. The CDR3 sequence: CASSSDRVTDTQYF. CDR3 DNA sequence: TGTGCCAGCAGTTCGGACAGGGTGACAGATACGCAGTATTTT.

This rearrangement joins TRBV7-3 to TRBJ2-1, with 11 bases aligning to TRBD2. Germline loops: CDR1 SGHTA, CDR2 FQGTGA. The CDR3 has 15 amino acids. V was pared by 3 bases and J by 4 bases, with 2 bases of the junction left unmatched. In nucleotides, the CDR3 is TGTGCCAGCAGCTTGACTAGCGGGGTGTACAATGAGCAGTTCTTC. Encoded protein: CASSLTSGVYNEQFF. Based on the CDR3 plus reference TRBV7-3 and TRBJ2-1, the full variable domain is GAGVSQTPSNKVTEKGKYVELRCDPISGHTALYWYRQSLGQGPEFLIYFQGTGAADDSGLPNDRFFAVRPEGSVSTLKIQRTERGDSAVYLCASSLTSGVYNEQFFGPGTRLTVL.

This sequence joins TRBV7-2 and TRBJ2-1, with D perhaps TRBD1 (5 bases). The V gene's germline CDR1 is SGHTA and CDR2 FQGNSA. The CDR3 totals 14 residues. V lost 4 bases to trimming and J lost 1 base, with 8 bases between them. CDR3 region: CASSSQESYNEQFF. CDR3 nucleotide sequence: TGTGCCAGCAGCTCACAGGAGTCCTACAATGAGCAGTTCTTC.

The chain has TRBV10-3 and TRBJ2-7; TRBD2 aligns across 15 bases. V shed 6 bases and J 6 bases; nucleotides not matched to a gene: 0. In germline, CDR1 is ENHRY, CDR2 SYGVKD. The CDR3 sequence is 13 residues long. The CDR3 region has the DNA TGTGCCATCAGGGGACTAGCGGGAGGCGAGCAGTACTTC. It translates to CAIRGLAGGEQYF.

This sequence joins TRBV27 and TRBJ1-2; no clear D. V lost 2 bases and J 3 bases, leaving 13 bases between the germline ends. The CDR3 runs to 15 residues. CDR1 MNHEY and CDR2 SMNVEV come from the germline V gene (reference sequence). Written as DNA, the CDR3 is TGTGCCAGCAGTTTAGGGTCCGGGTCCTACTATGGCTACACCTTC. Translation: CASSLGSGSYYGYTF.

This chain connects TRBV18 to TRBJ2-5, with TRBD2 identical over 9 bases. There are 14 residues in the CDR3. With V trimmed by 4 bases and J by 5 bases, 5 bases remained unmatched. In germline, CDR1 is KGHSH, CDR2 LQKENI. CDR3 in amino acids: CASSLAGARETQYF. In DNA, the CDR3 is TGTGCCAGCTCACTAGCGGGGGCCCGGGAGACCCAGTACTTC.

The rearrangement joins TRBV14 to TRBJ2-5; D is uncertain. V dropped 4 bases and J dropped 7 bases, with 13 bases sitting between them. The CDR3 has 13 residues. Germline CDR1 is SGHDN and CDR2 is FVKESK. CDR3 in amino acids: CASSPGLTGTQYF. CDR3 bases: TGTGCCAGCAGCCCGGGCCTTACGGGGACCCAGTACTTC.

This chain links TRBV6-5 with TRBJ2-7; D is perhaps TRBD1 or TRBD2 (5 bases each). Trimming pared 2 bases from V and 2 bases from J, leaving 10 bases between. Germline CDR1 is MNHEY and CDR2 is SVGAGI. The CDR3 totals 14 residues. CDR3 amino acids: CASSYGQGAYEQYF. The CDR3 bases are TGTGCCAGCAGTTACGGCCAGGGAGCCTACGAGCAGTACTTC.

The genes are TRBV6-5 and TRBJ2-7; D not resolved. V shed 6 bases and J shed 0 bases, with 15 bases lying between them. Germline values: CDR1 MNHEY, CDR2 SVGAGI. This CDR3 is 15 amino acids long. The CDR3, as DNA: TGTGCCAGCAGACCCGCGCCAGGACCCTCCTACGAGCAGTACTTC. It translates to CASRPAPGPSYEQYF.

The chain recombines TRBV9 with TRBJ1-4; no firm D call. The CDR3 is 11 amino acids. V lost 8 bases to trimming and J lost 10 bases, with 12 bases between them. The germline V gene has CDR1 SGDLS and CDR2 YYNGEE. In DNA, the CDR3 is TGTGCCAGATATGAGCACAGAAAACTGTTTTTT. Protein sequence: CARYEHRKLFF.

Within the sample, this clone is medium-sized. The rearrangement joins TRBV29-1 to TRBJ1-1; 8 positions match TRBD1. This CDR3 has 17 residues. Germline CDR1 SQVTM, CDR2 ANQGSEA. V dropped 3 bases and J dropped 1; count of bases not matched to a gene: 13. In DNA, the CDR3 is TGCAGCGTTGACGCCCCTTGGACAGGGAGGGAGAACACTGAAGCTTTCTTT. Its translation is CSVDAPWTGRENTEAFF.

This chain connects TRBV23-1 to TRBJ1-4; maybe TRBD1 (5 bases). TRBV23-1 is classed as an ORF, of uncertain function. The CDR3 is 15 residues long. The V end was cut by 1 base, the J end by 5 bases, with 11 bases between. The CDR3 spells CASSQCTGGNEKLFF. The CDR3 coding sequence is TGCGCCAGCAGTCAATGTACAGGTGGAAATGAAAAACTGTTTTTT.

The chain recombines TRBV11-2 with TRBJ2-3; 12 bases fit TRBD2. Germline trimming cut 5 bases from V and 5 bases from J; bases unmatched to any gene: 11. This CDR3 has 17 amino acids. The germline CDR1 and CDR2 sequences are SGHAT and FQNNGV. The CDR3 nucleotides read TGTGCCAGCAGCCTCAGAGGATCGACTAGCGGGAGAGATACGCAGTATTTT. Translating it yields CASSLRGSTSGRDTQYF.

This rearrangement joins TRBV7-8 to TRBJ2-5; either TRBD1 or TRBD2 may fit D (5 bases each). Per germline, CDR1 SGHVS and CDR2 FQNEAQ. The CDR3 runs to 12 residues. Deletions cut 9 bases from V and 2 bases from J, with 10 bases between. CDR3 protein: CASGGRQETQYF. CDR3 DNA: TGTGCCAGTGGGGGTAGACAAGAGACCCAGTACTTC.

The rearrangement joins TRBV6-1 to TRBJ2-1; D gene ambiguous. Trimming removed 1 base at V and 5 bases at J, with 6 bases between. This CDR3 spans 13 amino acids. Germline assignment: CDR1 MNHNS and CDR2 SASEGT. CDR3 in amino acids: CASSEELHNEQFF. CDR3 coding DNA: TGTGCCAGCAGTGAAGAACTACACAATGAGCAGTTCTTC.

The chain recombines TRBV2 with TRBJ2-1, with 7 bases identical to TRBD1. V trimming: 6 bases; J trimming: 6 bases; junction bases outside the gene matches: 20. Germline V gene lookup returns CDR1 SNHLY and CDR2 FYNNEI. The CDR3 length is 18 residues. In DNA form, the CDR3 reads TGTGCCAGCAGCGACAACTGGGGGCGGACAGGACCCTCCAATGAGCAGTTCTTC. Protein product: CASSDNWGRTGPSNEQFF.

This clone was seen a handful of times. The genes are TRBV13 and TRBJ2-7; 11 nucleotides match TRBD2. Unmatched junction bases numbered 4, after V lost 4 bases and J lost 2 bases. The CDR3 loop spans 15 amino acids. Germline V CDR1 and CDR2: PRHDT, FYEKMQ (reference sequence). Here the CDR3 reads CASSSRLAGTYEQYF. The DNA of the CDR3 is TGTGCCAGCAGCTCCAGACTAGCGGGAACCTACGAGCAGTACTTC.

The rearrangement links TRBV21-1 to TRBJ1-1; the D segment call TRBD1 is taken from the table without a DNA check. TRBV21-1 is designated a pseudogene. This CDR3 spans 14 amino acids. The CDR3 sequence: CARTTRTANTEAFF. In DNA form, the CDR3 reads TGTGCCAGAACAACCAGGACAGCGAACACTGAAGCTTTCTTT.